The 15 T cell receptor beta chains in this list originate from one sample, sequenced in a study of blood T cell repertoires in COVID-19. TCRdb's table, derived via immunoSEQ multiplex PCR, lists solely in-frame clones and lacks some. This repertoire shows some 300,000 clones, 89% found once; its top ten account for over 1.5%. Sequenced sample: peripheral blood. The source of these receptors is a woman aged 30 to 39 with COVID-19, enrolled during active disease.

This clone was observed a few times. This rearrangement joins TRBV2 to TRBJ1-2, with D possibly being TRBD1 (6 bases). The CDR3 is 14 residues long. V shed 4 bases and J shed 7 bases, with 16 bases lying between them. CDR1 and CDR2 (germline): SNHLY, FYNNEI. CDR3 sequence: CASSARGLLSGYTF. The CDR3 coding sequence is TGTGCCAGCAGTGCTAGGGGGTTACTCAGTGGCTACACCTTC.

The gene calls are TRBV2 and TRBJ1-1; D is perhaps TRBD1 (5 bases). This CDR3 is built from 14 residues. From germline, CDR1 is SNHLY and CDR2 FYNNEI. Between the trimmed V and J ends, which lost 4 bases and 4 bases, there was a span of 13 bases. DNA of the CDR3: TGTGCCAGCAGTGCTCTTATCGGGGGCACTGAAGCTTTCTTT. This sequence encodes CASSALIGGTEAFF.

This clone was detected a few times. The DNA of the CDR3 is TGTGCCAGCAGCGCCTCCGGACAGGGCCAAGAGACCCAGTACTTC. The encoded protein is CASSASGQGQETQYF. V usage is TRBV2 and J usage is TRBJ2-5, with 8 bases aligning to TRBD1. V lost 6 bases, J lost 1 base, and 7 bases stayed unmatched. CDR1 and CDR2 from the germline V gene are SNHLY and FYNNEI. This CDR3 is built from 15 residues.

CDR3 protein: CASSLQGVGETQYF. In DNA, the CDR3 is TGCGCCAGCAGCTTGCAAGGGGTCGGAGAGACCCAGTACTTC. The rearrangement joins TRBV5-1 to TRBJ2-5, with D maybe TRBD1 (5 bases). The CDR3 totals 14 residues. The germline CDR1 and CDR2 sequences are SGHRS and YFSETQ. Trimming stripped 1 base from V and 4 bases from J, with 11 bases between.

This chain uses TRBV5-1 with TRBJ2-3; a weak D match, TRBD1 (6 bases). Per germline, CDR1 SGHRS and CDR2 YFSETQ. The CDR3 is 14 residues long. Trimming removed 4 bases at V and 8 bases at J, with 17 bases between. CDR3 sequence reads: CASSPPTTGSTQYF. The CDR3 DNA reads as TGCGCCAGCAGCCCGCCGACTACAGGGTCTACGCAGTATTTT.

J is TRBJ1-2 and V is TRBV11-2; 10 nucleotides match TRBD1. The CDR3 extends over 13 amino acids. The germline V gene encodes CDR1 SGHAT and CDR2 FQNNGV. The V segment lost 3 bases and the J segment 7 bases; nucleotides outside the gene matches: 2. The CDR3 protein is CASSLTGGGGYTF. The CDR3 DNA is TGTGCCAGCAGCTTGACAGGGGGCGGTGGCTACACCTTC.

The gene calls are TRBV24-1 and TRBJ2-2, with a tentative D call TRBD1 (6 bases). V was cut by 5 bases and J by 3 bases, with 15 bases left in between. The CDR3 loop spans 16 amino acids. Germline CDR1 and CDR2: KGHDR and SFDVKD. CDR3 sequence: CATSAHQGIHTGELFF. In DNA, the CDR3 is TGTGCCACCAGTGCCCACCAGGGGATTCACACCGGGGAGCTGTTTTTT.

Turning to this clone: Relative to the germline gene, one junction end is altered; a read error may explain this. The sample carries other DNA sequences with the same CDR3. The chain has TRBV7-9 and TRBJ1-1, with TRBD1 as a possible D gene (5 bases). The germline gives CDR1 SEHNR, CDR2 FQNEAQ (reference sequence). The length of the CDR3 is 14 residues. The CDR3 DNA follows: TGTGCCAGCAGTTTAGGGCAGGGGAACACTGAAGCTTTCTTT. It is translated as CASSLGQGNTEAFF.

J is TRBJ2-7 and V is TRBV15; tentatively, D is TRBD2 (6 bases). Trimming removed 1 base from V and 2 bases from J, with 9 bases in between. The CDR3 is 14 amino acids. Germline loops: CDR1 LNHNV, CDR2 YYDKDF (reference sequence). CDR3 bases: TGTGCCACCAGCAGAGGGGGGGATGCCTACGAGCAGTACTTC. Translated: CATSRGGDAYEQYF. Full variable domain (outside the CDR3, taken from reference TRBV15 and TRBJ2-7): DAMVIQNPRYQVTQFGKPVTLSCSQTLNHNVMYWYQQKSSQAPKLLFHYYDKDFNNEADTPDNFQSRRPNTSFCFLDIRSPGLGDTAMYLCATSRGGDAYEQYFGPGTRLTVT.

The V and J genes are TRBV7-9 and TRBJ2-6; tentative D call: TRBD1 (5 bases). CDR1 is SEHNR, CDR2 FQNEAQ, per germline (reference sequence). Trimming left V 5 bases short and J 2 bases short, with 13 bases between. CDR3 length: 16 residues. This CDR3 reads CASSLDSDPGANVLTF. DNA for the CDR3: TGTGCCAGCAGCCTTGACAGCGACCCTGGGGCCAACGTCCTGACTTTC. The full variable domain, completed using reference TRBV7-9 and TRBJ2-6, is DTGVSQNPRHKITKRGQNVTFRCDPISEHNRLYWYRQTLGQGPEFLTYFQNEAQLEKSRLLSDRFSAERPKGSFSTLEIQRTEQGDSAMYLCASSLDSDPGANVLTFGAGSRLTVL.

The gene calls are TRBV10-3 and TRBJ1-5, with 7 nucleotides matching TRBD1. The CDR3 sequence is 14 residues long. From germline, CDR1 is ENHRY and CDR2 SYGVKD. Trimming took 6 bases from V and 7 from J; bases not matched to a gene: 9. The CDR3 spells CAIRGTVLVQPQHF. The CDR3 DNA is TGTGCCATCAGGGGGACAGTATTGGTACAGCCCCAGCATTTT.

The chain couples TRBV2 to TRBJ1-2; D unclear. The V and J ends lost 7 bases and 4 bases respectively, with 13 bases between them. Germline V gene lookup returns CDR1 SNHLY and CDR2 FYNNEI. The CDR3 loop spans 13 amino acids. This chain's CDR3 is CASNPRGLYGYTF. As DNA, the CDR3 is TGTGCCAGCAATCCTCGAGGACTCTATGGCTACACCTTC.

This clone was counted once. The junction differs from germline at one of its ends, possibly a read error. The chain is built from TRBV7-2 and TRBJ2-5, with D maybe TRBD2 (6 bases). The CDR3 has 14 residues. The germline V gene encodes CDR1 SGHTA and CDR2 FQGNSA. The CDR3, as DNA: TGTGCCAGCAGCTTTGGAGGGGCAAGAGAGGCCCAGTACTTC. Translation gives CASSFGGAREAQYF.

The rearrangement joins TRBV15 to TRBJ1-2; tentatively, D is TRBD1 (6 bases). This CDR3 comprises 16 residues. The V and J ends lost 1 base and 8 bases respectively, with 20 bases between them. CDR1 LNHNV and CDR2 YYDKDF come from the germline V gene (reference sequence). The CDR3 DNA follows: TGTGCCACCAGCAGAGTTCTCCAGACAGGCAGGGGCGGCTACACCTTC. This gives the protein CATSRVLQTGRGGYTF.

V is TRBV6-6 and J is TRBJ1-1, with TRBD1 identical over 8 bases. CDR1 is MNHNY and CDR2 is SVGAGI in the germline V gene (reference sequence). The CDR3 loop spans 16 amino acids. The trim removed 5 bases at V and 4 bases at J, leaving 12 bases unmatched. CDR3 residues: CASSRSSGGWGTEAFF. The CDR3 DNA is TGTGCCAGCAGTCGAAGTTCAGGGGGCTGGGGCACTGAAGCTTTCTTT.